One and the same sample provided the 27 T cell receptor beta chains below, sequenced in a study of cytomegalovirus exposure and HLA in healthy donors. PCR used 60 Vbeta primers and 13 Jbeta primers. Clones were read by immunoSEQ multiplex PCR, and TCRdb kept only the in-frame ones, dropping some. The sample consists of 100,000 to 120,000 clones, roughly four fifths of them appearing once. Material: PBMCs. Receptor source: a woman aged 18 to 35 in good health and CMV-seronegative.

The J gene is TRBJ1-5, the V gene TRBV7-2; tentatively, D is TRBD1 (6 bases). The germline CDR1 and CDR2 sequences are SGHTA and FQGNSA. Trimming took off 5 bases at V and 0 bases at J, with 14 bases between the two ends. This CDR3 is 16 amino acids long. The chain's CDR3 is CASSREQGNSNQPQHF. Written as DNA, the CDR3 is TGTGCCAGCAGCCGCGAGCAGGGGAATAGCAATCAGCCCCAGCATTTT.

This chain joins TRBV28 and TRBJ1-1, with TRBD1 matching over 7 bases. Trimming removed 5 bases from V and 3 bases from J; junction bases left unmatched: 3. CDR1 is MDHEN, CDR2 SYDVKM, per germline. The CDR3 loop spans 13 amino acids. Here the CDR3 reads CASSQGGDTEAFF. In DNA form, the CDR3 reads TGTGCCAGCAGTCAGGGGGGCGACACTGAAGCTTTCTTT.

This clone came up a few times. The rearrangement links TRBV7-9 to TRBJ1-1; TRBD1 matches at 7 bases. The junction had 12 bases not matched to a gene; V was cut back by 2 bases and J by 3 bases. The CDR3 contains 17 residues. The V gene's germline CDR1 is SEHNR and CDR2 FQNEAQ (reference sequence). The CDR3 sequence: CASSLLQGDGGDTEAFF. CDR3 bases: TGTGCCAGCAGCTTACTTCAGGGGGACGGAGGGGACACTGAAGCTTTCTTT.

The rearrangement joins TRBV18 to TRBJ1-5, with D unresolved. The germline V and J ends were trimmed by 0 bases and 4 bases, with 10 bases remaining between them. Per germline, CDR1 KGHSH and CDR2 LQKENI. The CDR3 spans 15 residues. In nucleotides, the CDR3 is TGTGCCAGCTCACCACCGGGAGTTAGGAATCAGCCCCAGCATTTT. This encodes CASSPPGVRNQPQHF.

V is TRBV5-4 and J is TRBJ1-2; D ambiguous. Germline CDR1 and CDR2: SGHNT and YYREEE (reference sequence). V lost 4 bases to trimming and J lost 1 base, with 14 bases between them. The CDR3 length is 15 residues. For the CDR3, the DNA is TGTGCCAGCAGCCGGCAGAGGAGTCATAACTATGGCTACACCTTC. As protein: CASSRQRSHNYGYTF.

This clone has only one observation. The chain employs TRBV13 and TRBJ2-1; 9 bases agree with TRBD2. Germline trimming cut 6 bases from V and 0 bases from J; bases unmatched to any gene: 9. The CDR3 is made up of 17 amino acids. CDR1 and CDR2 (germline): PRHDT, FYEKMQ (reference sequence). The CDR3 loop is CASRPSSGASSYNEQFF. DNA for the CDR3: TGTGCCAGCAGACCGTCTAGCGGGGCAAGCTCCTACAATGAGCAGTTCTTC.

This clone was found many times. The V call is TRBV15, the J call TRBJ1-1, with D possibly TRBD1 on 6 matching bases. The CDR3 consists of 16 residues. Germline loops: CDR1 LNHNV, CDR2 YYDKDF (reference sequence). Trimming took off 3 bases at V and 5 bases at J, with 19 bases between the two ends. The CDR3 reads CATSRIKRGGGTEAFF. The CDR3 DNA reads TGTGCCACCAGCAGGATTAAACGAGGGGGTGGGACTGAAGCTTTCTTT.

V usage is TRBV2 and J usage is TRBJ1-2; D might be TRBD1 (5 bases). Germline V gene data show CDR1 as SNHLY and CDR2 as FYNNEI. The V and J ends lost 5 bases and 1 base respectively, with 14 bases between them. This CDR3 contains 15 residues. CDR3 DNA sequence: TGTGCCAGCAGTTATTCCCAGGGTAATAACTATGGCTACACCTTC. Amino acids: CASSYSQGNNYGYTF.

This sequence joins TRBV27 and TRBJ2-3, with 12 positions matching TRBD2. V was pared by 3 bases and J by 8 bases, with 6 bases of the junction left unmatched. CDR1 MNHEY and CDR2 SMNVEV come from the germline V gene (reference sequence). This CDR3 has 15 amino acids. CDR3 in amino acids: CASSLSSGGASTQYF. CDR3 nucleotides: TGTGCCAGCAGTTTGTCTAGCGGGGGGGCCAGTACGCAGTATTTT.

J is TRBJ1-2 and V is TRBV15; TRBD1 is a possible D gene (6 bases). V lost 3 bases and J 5 bases, leaving 16 bases between the germline ends. The CDR3 runs to 15 residues. From germline, CDR1 is LNHNV and CDR2 YYDKDF (reference sequence). CDR3 protein: CATSSLQGRGYGYTF. In nucleotides, the CDR3 is TGTGCCACCAGCAGTCTCCAGGGGAGGGGGTATGGCTACACCTTC.

The chain employs TRBV11-2 and TRBJ2-4; the D gene is possibly TRBD1 (6 bases). This CDR3 region has 18 residues. Germline-derived CDR1 and CDR2 are SGHAT and FQNNGV. Between the trimmed V and J ends, which lost 2 bases and 5 bases, there was a span of 22 bases. The CDR3 sequence is CASSLSFGLRDNQNIQYF. CDR3 in DNA: TGTGCCAGCAGCTTATCTTTTGGGCTCCGGGACAACCAAAACATTCAGTACTTC.

The V gene is TRBV19, the J gene TRBJ2-7; tentatively, D is TRBD1 (6 bases). Trimming removed 3 bases from V and 2 bases from J, with 14 bases in between. This CDR3 is built from 15 residues. Germline V gene lookup returns CDR1 LNHDA and CDR2 SQIVND (reference sequence). Written as DNA, the CDR3 is TGTGCCAGTAGTATGACCGGACGGGACACCTACGAGCAGTACTTC. Amino acids: CASSMTGRDTYEQYF.

This clone was detected only once. V is TRBV15 and J is TRBJ2-7; 7 bases are shared with TRBD1. J was trimmed by 1 base and V by 1 base; bases with no gene match: 4. The CDR3 has 15 amino acids. Germline CDR1 reads LNHNV; CDR2 reads YYDKDF (reference sequence). CDR3 sequence reads: CATSRVPGGSYEQYF. The CDR3 DNA follows: TGTGCCACCAGCAGAGTCCCAGGGGGATCCTACGAGCAGTACTTC.

The chain links TRBV4-2 to TRBJ1-2; TRBD1 might be the D (5 bases). Trimming removed 3 bases at V and 1 base at J, with 6 bases between. The CDR3 contains 13 residues. Germline lookup yields CDR1 LGHNA and CDR2 YNFKEQ. CDR3 DNA: TGTGCCAGCAGCCAGGGGCTTAACTATGGCTACACCTTC. It codes for CASSQGLNYGYTF.

The rearrangement uses TRBV7-8 and TRBJ2-1; D is possibly TRBD2 (5 bases). V lost 7 bases to trimming and J lost 3 bases, with 16 bases between them. The V gene's germline CDR1 is SGHVS and CDR2 FQNEAQ. The CDR3 extends over 15 amino acids. CDR3 loop: CASISTEDIYNEQFF. In DNA form, the CDR3 reads TGTGCCAGCATCTCGACGGAGGATATCTACAATGAGCAGTTCTTC.

Only one count was recorded for this clone. This chain connects TRBV30 to TRBJ1-6; D is possibly TRBD1 (5 bases). There are 17 residues in the CDR3. Trimming removed 2 bases at V and 7 bases at J, with 21 bases between. In germline, CDR1 is GTSNPN, CDR2 SVGIG (reference sequence). The CDR3 loop is CAWSLGTGGKPNSPLHF. The CDR3 coding sequence is TGTGCCTGGAGTCTGGGCACAGGTGGAAAGCCAAATTCACCCCTCCACTTT.

As for this clone: In the same sample, other DNA sequences code for this CDR3. This sequence joins TRBV7-2 and TRBJ1-1, with D perhaps TRBD1 (5 bases). V gave up 3 bases and J gave up 8 bases, with 7 bases separating them. CDR1 is SGHTA, CDR2 FQGNSA, per germline. CDR3 length: 11 residues. The CDR3 DNA is TGTGCCAGCAGCTTGTACAGGGAAGCTTTCTTT. As protein: CASSLYREAFF.

The chain is built from TRBV4-1 and TRBJ2-1; D unresolved. The V gene's germline CDR1 is MGHRA and CDR2 YSYEKL. The CDR3 extends over 17 amino acids. V dropped 1 base and J dropped 8 bases, with 21 bases sitting between them. The CDR3 DNA reads TGCGCCAGCAGCCAAGTCTCATTTAGAAAACGGGTCGATGAGCAGTTCTTC. Its protein product is CASSQVSFRKRVDEQFF.

CDR3 amino acids: CASSASRVGELFF. DNA for the CDR3: TGTGCCAGCAGCGCTTCACGGGTAGGGGAGCTGTTTTTT. The J gene is TRBJ2-2, the V gene TRBV25-1; no firm D call. The CDR3 has 13 residues. The ends were cut back, 6 bases at V and 8 bases at J, with 13 bases in the middle. Per the germline V gene, CDR1 is MGHDK and CDR2 is SYGVNS.

V usage is TRBV7-8 and J usage is TRBJ2-7, with 8 positions matching TRBD1. V shed 0 bases, J shed 4 bases, and the junction held 5 bases outside the gene matches. Germline V gene data show CDR1 as SGHVS and CDR2 as FQNEAQ. This CDR3 comprises 15 residues. The CDR3 reads CASSLAGQVTYEQYV. DNA for the CDR3: TGTGCCAGCAGCTTAGCGGGACAGGTGACATACGAGCAGTACGTC.

The CDR3 loop is CASSFYGTYNSPLHF. DNA for the CDR3: TGTGCCAGCAGCTTTTACGGGACCTATAATTCACCCCTCCACTTT. The chain is built from TRBV5-6 and TRBJ1-6; D uncertain. V lost 2 bases, J lost 2 bases, and 8 bases lay in between. This CDR3 comprises 15 residues. Per germline, CDR1 SGHDT and CDR2 YYEEEE.

The genes are TRBV6-1 and TRBJ2-5; D gene unclear. Trimming pared 1 base from V and 7 bases from J, leaving 4 bases between. The CDR3 contains 11 residues. In germline, CDR1 is MNHNS, CDR2 SASEGT. CDR3 region: CASSEDGTQYF. The CDR3 nucleotides are TGTGCCAGCAGTGAAGACGGGACCCAGTACTTC.

The chain couples TRBV15 to TRBJ2-5; no firm D call. The CDR3 is 12 amino acids. V lost 0 bases and J lost 5, with 4 bases in between. Germline CDR1 and CDR2: LNHNV and YYDKDF (reference sequence). CDR3 bases: TGTGCCACCAGCAGAGACGGGGAGACCCAGTACTTC. Its protein is CATSRDGETQYF.

Points on this clone: Other DNA sequences of this sample code for an identical CDR3. The chain is built from TRBV2 and TRBJ1-2, with D uncertain. V lost 3 bases to trimming and J lost 4 bases, with 6 bases between them. Germline loops: CDR1 SNHLY, CDR2 FYNNEI. The CDR3 spans 12 residues. Here the CDR3 reads CASSERSYGYTF. CDR3 bases: TGTGCCAGCAGTGAGCGTAGCTATGGCTACACCTTC. The full variable domain, with the rest looked up from reference TRBV2 and TRBJ1-2, is EPEVTQTPSHQVTQMGQEVILRCVPISNHLYFYWYRQILGQKVEFLVSFYNNEISEKSEIFDDQFSVERPDGSNFTLKIRSTKLEDSAMYFCASSERSYGYTFGSGTRLTVV.

This chain joins TRBV2 and TRBJ1-4, with D unresolved. CDR1 and CDR2 from the germline V gene are SNHLY and FYNNEI. Trimming left V 2 bases short and J 4 bases short, with 14 bases between. There are 16 residues in the CDR3. The CDR3 bases are TGTGCCAGCAGTGAAACCGGTACAGCAATTAATGAAAAACTGTTTTTT. Translated, it gives CASSETGTAINEKLFF.

The chain employs TRBV5-1 and TRBJ2-5, with 10 bases matching TRBD1. The CDR3 contains 15 residues. Trimming took 4 bases from V and 11 from J; bases not matched to a gene: 14. Germline CDR1 and CDR2: SGHRS and YFSETQ. The CDR3 DNA is TGCGCCAGCAGCCCCCGGGACAGGGGCACAGAAGAGCAGTACTTC. Protein: CASSPRDRGTEEQYF.

The rearrangement uses TRBV30 and TRBJ2-1; no definite D call. V dropped 4 bases and J dropped 10 bases, with 11 bases sitting between them. The CDR3 sequence is 11 residues long. Germline CDR1 GTSNPN, CDR2 SVGIG (reference sequence). CDR3 DNA sequence: TGTGCCTGGATCCGTGGGCCAGAGCAGTTCTTC. It translates to CAWIRGPEQFF.